This record looks at one TCR beta chain sequence and its context. What it recognizes is unknown. These data originate in a study of CXCR3-negative and CXCR3-positive naive CD8 T cells. Whole-study context: Every library held about 1.5 +/- 0.3 million TRB reads, and the total came to around 150 million. Study-wide results and limits: Against CXCR3-negative naive cells, CXCR3-positive naive cells showed more hydrophobic TRB CDR3s. Memory, not naive, CXCR3-negative and CXCR3-positive cells differed in TRBV-TRBJ usage.

A CD45RO-CCR7+CD27+CD95- profile was what naive CD8+ T cells displayed. The CDR3 totals 14 residues. Germline CDR1 is LGHNA and CDR2 is YNFKEQ. The method, 5' RACE with UMI labels, was used to prepare the TRB cDNA libraries. TCRdb reworked the 5' RACE reads into one entry per CDR3 protein, no DNA. The listing records under 150,000 distinct CDR3 sequences. The chain couples TRBV4-2 to TRBJ2-1; TCRdb reports TRBD2, a call that lacks DNA to check it against. Sequenced input: naive CXCR3+ CD8+ T cells from blood. Subset denoted: CD45RO-CCR7+CD27+CD95- naive CD8+ T cells expressing CXCR3 (TNR3+). The receptor's source is a human donor in good health. Some clones in this sample may be carry-over from other donors' samples. CDR3 sequence reads: CASSQVAAGNEQFF.